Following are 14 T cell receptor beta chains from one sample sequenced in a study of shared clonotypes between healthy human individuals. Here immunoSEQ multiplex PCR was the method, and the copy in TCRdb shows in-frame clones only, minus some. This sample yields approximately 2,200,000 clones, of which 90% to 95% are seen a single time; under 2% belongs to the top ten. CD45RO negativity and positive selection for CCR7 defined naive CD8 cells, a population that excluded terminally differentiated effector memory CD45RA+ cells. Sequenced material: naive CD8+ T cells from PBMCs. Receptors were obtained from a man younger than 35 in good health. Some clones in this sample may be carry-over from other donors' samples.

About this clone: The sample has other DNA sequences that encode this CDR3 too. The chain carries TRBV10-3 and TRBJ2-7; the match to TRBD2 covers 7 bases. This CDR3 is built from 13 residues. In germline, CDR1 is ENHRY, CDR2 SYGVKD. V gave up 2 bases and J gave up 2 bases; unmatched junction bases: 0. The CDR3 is CAISEGLAYEQYF. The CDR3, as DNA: TGTGCCATCAGTGAGGGACTAGCCTACGAGCAGTACTTC.

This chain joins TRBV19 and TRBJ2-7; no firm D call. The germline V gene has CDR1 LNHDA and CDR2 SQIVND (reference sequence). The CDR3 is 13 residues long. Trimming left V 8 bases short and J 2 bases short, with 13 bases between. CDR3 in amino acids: CASSNRVTYEQYF. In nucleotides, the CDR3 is TGTGCCAGTTCCAACCGGGTGACCTACGAGCAGTACTTC.

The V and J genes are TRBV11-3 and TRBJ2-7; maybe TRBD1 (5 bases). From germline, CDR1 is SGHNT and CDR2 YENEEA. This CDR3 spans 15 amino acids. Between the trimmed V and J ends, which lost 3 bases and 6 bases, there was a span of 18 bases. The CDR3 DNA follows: TGTGCCAGCAGCTTGGCCCCCGTACAGGTTGCCGAGCAGTACTTC. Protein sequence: CASSLAPVQVAEQYF.

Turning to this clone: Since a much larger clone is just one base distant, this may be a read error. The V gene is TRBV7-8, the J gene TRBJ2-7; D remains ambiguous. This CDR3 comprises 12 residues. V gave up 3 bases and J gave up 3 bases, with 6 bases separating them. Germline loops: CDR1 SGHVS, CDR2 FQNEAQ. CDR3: CASSFGVYEQYF. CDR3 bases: TGTGCCAGCAGCTTTGGGGTCTACGAGCAGTACTTC.

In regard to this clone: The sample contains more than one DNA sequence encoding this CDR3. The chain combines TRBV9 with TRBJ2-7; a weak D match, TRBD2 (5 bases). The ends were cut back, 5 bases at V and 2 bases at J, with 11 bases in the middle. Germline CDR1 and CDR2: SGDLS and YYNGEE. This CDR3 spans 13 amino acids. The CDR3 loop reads CASSASGAYEQYF. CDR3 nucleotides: TGTGCCAGCAGTGCCAGCGGTGCCTACGAGCAGTACTTC. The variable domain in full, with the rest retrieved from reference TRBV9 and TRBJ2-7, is DSGVTQTPKHLITATGQRVTLRCSPRSGDLSVYWYQQSLDQGLQFLIQYYNGEERAKGNILERFSAQQFPDLHSELNLSSLELGDSALYFCASSASGAYEQYFGPGTRLTVT.

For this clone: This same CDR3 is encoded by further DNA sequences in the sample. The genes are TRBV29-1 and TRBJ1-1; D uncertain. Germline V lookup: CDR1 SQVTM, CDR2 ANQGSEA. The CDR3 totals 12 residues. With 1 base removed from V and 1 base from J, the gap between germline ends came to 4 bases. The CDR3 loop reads CSVEGGNTEAFF. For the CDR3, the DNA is TGCAGCGTTGAAGGAGGGAACACTGAAGCTTTCTTT.

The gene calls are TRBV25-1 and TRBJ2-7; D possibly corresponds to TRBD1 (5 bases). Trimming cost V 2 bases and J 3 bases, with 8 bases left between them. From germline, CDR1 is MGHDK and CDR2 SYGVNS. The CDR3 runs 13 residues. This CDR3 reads CASSERGHYEQYF. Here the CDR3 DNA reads TGTGCCAGCAGTGAAAGGGGCCACTACGAGCAGTACTTC.

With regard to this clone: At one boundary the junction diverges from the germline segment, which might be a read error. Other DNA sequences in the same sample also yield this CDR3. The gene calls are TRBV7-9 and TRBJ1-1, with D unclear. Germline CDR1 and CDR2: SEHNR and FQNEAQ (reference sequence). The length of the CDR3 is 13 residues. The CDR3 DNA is TGCGCCAGCAGCTTAGGACGGAACACTGAAGCTTTCTTT. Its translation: CASSLGRNTEAFF.

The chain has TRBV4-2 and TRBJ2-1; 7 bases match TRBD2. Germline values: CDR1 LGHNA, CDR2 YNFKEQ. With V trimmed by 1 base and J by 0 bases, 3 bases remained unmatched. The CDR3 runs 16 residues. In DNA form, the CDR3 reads TGTGCCAGCAGCCAAGCAAGGACTAGCTCCTACAATGAGCAGTTCTTC. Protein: CASSQARTSSYNEQFF.

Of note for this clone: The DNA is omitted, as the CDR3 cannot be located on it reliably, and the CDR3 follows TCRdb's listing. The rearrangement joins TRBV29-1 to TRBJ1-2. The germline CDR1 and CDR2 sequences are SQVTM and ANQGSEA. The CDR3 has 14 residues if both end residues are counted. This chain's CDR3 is CSVGGGTADYGCTF.

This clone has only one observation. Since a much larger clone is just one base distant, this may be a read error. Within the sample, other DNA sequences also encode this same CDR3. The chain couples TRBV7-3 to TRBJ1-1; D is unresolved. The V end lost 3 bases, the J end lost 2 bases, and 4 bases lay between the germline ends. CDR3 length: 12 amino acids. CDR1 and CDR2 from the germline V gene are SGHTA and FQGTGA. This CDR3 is CASSFGNTEAFF. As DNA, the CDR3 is TGTGCCAGCAGCTTCGGAAACACTGAAGCTTTCTTT.

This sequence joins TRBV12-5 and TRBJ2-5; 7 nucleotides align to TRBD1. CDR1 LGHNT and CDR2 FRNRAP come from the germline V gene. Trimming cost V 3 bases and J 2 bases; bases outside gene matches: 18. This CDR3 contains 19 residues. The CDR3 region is CASGFGQMGQSLTQETQYF. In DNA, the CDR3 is TGTGCTAGTGGTTTTGGTCAGATGGGACAGTCTCTAACTCAAGAGACCCAGTACTTC. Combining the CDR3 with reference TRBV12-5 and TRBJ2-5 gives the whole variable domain DARVTQTPRHKVTEMGQEVTMRCQPILGHNTVFWYRQTMMQGLELLAYFRNRAPLDDSGMPKDRFSAEMPDATLATLKIQPSEPRDSAVYFCASGFGQMGQSLTQETQYFGPGTRLLVL.

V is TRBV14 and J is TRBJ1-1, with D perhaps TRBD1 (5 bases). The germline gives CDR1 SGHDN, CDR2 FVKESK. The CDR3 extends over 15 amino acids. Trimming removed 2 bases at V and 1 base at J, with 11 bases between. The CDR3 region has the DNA TGTGCCAGCAGCCAAAGATTCCAGGGGAACACTGAAGCTTTCTTT. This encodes CASSQRFQGNTEAFF.

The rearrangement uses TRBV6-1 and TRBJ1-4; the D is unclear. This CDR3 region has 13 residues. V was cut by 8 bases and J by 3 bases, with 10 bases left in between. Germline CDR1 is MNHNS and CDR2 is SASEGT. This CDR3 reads CASQTRPNEKLFF. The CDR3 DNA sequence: TGTGCCAGCCAGACGCGTCCTAATGAAAAACTGTTTTTT.